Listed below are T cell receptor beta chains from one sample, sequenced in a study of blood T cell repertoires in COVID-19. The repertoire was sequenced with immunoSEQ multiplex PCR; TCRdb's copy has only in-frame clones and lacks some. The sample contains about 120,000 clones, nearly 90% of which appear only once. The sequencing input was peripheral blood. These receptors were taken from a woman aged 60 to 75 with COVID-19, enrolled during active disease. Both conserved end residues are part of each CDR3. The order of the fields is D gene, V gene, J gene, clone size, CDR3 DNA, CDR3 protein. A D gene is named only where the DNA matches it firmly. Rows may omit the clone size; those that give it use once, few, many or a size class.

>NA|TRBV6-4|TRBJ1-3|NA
TGTGCCAGCGTGGGAGAGGAAGGGGGAAACACCATATATTTT
CASVGEEGGNTIYF
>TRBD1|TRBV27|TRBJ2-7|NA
TGTGCCAGCAGCCCACAGGGGGATGCCTACGAGCAGTACTTC
CASSPQGDAYEQYF
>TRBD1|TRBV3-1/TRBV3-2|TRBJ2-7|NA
TGTGCCAGCAGCCCCGAGAGGACAGGCTTCATTAGCTCCTACGAGCAGTACTTC
CASSPERTGFISSYEQYF
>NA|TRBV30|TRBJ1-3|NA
TGTGCCTGGAGTGTAGGACAGAGCTCTGGAAACACCATATATTTT
CAWSVGQSSGNTIYF
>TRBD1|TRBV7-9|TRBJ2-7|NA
TGTGCCAGCAGCTTAGCTAGGGGACAGGGGTCCTACGAGCAGTACTTC
CASSLARGQGSYEQYF
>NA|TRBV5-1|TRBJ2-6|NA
TGCGCCAGCAGCTTTTCAGGGACTGGGGCCAACGTCCTGACTTTC
CASSFSGTGANVLTF
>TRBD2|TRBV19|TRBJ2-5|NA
TGTGCCAGTAGTGATTCTAGCGGGGGGGGAGAGACCCAGTACTTC
CASSDSSGGGETQYF
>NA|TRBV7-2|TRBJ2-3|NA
TGTGCCAGCAGCTTAGAGCCAGGGGTCCGGACAGATACGCAGTATTTT
CASSLEPGVRTDTQYF
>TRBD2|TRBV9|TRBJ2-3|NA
TGTGCCAGCAGCGCTACCCCCGGGGGGGGCTTACCCGCTGATACGCAGTATTTT
CASSATPGGGLPADTQYF
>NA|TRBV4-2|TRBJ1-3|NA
TGTGCCAGCAGCCAGACAGGAATCTCTGGAAACACCATATATTTT
CASSQTGISGNTIYF
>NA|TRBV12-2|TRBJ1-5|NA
TGTGCAAGTCGCTTAGAGGACAGACAGGCCGCCCCTAATCAGCCCCAGCATTTT
CASRLEDRQAAPNQPQHF
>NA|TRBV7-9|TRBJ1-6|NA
TGTGCCAGCAGCCGCGAGTCCAGGACAGACAATTCACCCCTCCACTTT
CASSRESRTDNSPLHF
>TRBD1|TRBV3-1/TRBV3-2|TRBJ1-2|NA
TGTGCCAGCAGCCAAAAGTGGGGACAGGGGATCTTCTATGGCTACACCTTC
CASSQKWGQGIFYGYTF
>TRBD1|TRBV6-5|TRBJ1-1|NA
TGTGCCAGCAGCCTACAGGGGGCGCTCACTGAAGCTTTCTTT
CASSLQGALTEAFF
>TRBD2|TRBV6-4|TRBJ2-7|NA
TGTGCCAGCAGTGCCATAGCGGGGGGGGCCTACGAGCAGTACTTC
CASSAIAGGAYEQYF
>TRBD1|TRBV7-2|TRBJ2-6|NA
TGTGCCAGCAGCTTTTACAGGGGGCCTGGGGCCAACGTCCTGACTTTC
CASSFYRGPGANVLTF
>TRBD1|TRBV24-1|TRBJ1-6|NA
TGTGCCACCAGTGATTTGCCCCCATGGACAGGGGCCAATTCACCCCTCCACTTT
CATSDLPPWTGANSPLHF
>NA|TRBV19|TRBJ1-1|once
TGTGCCAGTAGCCCCCCCTTTACGGACAGGAACACTGAAGCTTTCTTT
CASSPPFTDRNTEAFF
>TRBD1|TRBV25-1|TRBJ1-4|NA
TGTGCCAGCAGTGATCCCGGGACAGGGGGGATTATGAGTGAAAAACTGTTTTTT
CASSDPGTGGIMSEKLFF
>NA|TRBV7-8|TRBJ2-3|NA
TGTGCCAGCAGCCGAGACTCGAAAGATACGCAGTATTTT
CASSRDSKDTQYF
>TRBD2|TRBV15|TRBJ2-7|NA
TGTGCCACCAGCAGAGATCTGATACTAGCGGGCTCCTACGAGCAGTACTTC
CATSRDLILAGSYEQYF
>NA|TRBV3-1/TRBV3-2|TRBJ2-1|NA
TGTGCCAGCAGCCAGGGCGGAACAGGGAACTTCTACAATGAGCAGTTCTTC
CASSQGGTGNFYNEQFF
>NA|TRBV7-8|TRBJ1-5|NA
TGTGCCAGCAGCTCACCCCCTCAGGAACAGCCCCAGCATTTT
CASSSPPQEQPQHF
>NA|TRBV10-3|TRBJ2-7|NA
TGTGCCATCAGTCACGGACAGCAAACCTACGAGCAGTACTTC
CAISHGQQTYEQYF
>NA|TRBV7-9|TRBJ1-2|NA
TGTGCCAGCAGCTTAGCAGCGGGTGATGACTATGGCTACACCTTC
CASSLAAGDDYGYTF
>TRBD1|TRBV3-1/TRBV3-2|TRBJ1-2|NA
TGTGCCAGCAGCCAAGATGTTGCAGGGGGCTCATTCTATGGCTACACCTTC
CASSQDVAGGSFYGYTF
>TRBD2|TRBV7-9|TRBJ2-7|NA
TGTGCCAGCAGCCAGATCAGCGGGGTTTCCTACGAGCAGTACTTC
CASSQISGVSYEQYF
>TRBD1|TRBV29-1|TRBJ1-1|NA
TGCAGCGTGACAGGGGGGGCCACTGAAGCTTTCTTT
CSVTGGATEAFF
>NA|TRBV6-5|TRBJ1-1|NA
TGTGCCAGCAGTCCCGGGGGGGGCAGGGGCACTGAAGCTTTCTTT
CASSPGGGRGTEAFF
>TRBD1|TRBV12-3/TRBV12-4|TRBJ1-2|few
TGTGCCAGCAGAGCAGGGGGCGCGGTAGGCTACACCTTC
CASRAGGAVGYTF
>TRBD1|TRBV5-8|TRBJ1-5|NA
TGTGCCAGCAGCTTGGGGACGGGACAGGGGGATCAGCCCCAGCATTTT
CASSLGTGQGDQPQHF
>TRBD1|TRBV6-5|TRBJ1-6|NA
TGTGCCAGCAGTTACACGGACAGGGCCTATAATTCACCCCTCCACTTT
CASSYTDRAYNSPLHF
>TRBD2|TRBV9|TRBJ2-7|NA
TGTGCCAGCAGCGAGGGAGGGGTGGGGACCTACGAGCAGTACTTC
CASSEGGVGTYEQYF
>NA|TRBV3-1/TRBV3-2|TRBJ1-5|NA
TGTGCCAGCAGCCAACAGGCATATAGCAATCAGCCCCAGCATTTT
CASSQQAYSNQPQHF
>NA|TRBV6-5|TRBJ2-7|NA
TGTGCCAGCAGTTACTCTCTGGGGCACCCCTACGAGCAGTACTTC
CASSYSLGHPYEQYF
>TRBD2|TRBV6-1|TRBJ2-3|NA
TGTGCCAGCAGTGAACGGACTAGCGGTAGCACAGATACGCAGTATTTT
CASSERTSGSTDTQYF
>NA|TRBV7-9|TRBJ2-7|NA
TGTGCCAGCAGCTTAGGGACAGCGCAGTACTTC
CASSLGTAQYF
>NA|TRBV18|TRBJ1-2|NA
TGTGCCAGCTCACCGAACGGGGGTGCTAACTATGGCTACACCTTC
CASSPNGGANYGYTF
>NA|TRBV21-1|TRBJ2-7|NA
TGTGCCAGCAGCCCCCACGGCAGGGGCACCTACGAGCAGTACTTC
CASSPHGRGTYEQYF
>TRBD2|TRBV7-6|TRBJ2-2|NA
TGTGCCAGCAGCTTACCTCGGGGCGGGGGAACGAACACCGGGGAGCTGTTTTTT
CASSLPRGGGTNTGELFF